A selection of T cell receptor beta chains follows, all from one sample in a study of beta chain features in type 1 diabetes. Here immunoSEQ multiplex PCR was the method, and the copy in TCRdb shows in-frame clones only, minus some. The table shows 400,000 to 600,000 clones, with 30% occurring only once. The specimen was naive CD4+ T cells from blood. Receptor source: a man aged 18 to 30 in good health. CDR3s include the opening cysteine and the closing phenylalanine or tryptophan. A D gene is named only where the DNA matches it firmly. Only part of the rows carry a size: once, few, many, or a class if the clone is expanded.

J gene	clone size	V gene	D gene	CDR3 protein	CDR3 DNA
TRBJ2-2	NA	TRBV5-1	NA	CASSLTNTGELFF	TGCGCCAGCAGCTTAACGAACACCGGGGAGCTGTTTTTT
TRBJ2-7	NA	TRBV7-2	TRBD2	CASSNVAGGGEQYF	TGTGCCAGCAGCAACGTAGCGGGAGGCGGCGAGCAGTACTTC
TRBJ2-3	NA	TRBV29-1	TRBD1	CSVSSGTADTQYF	TGCAGCGTCTCATCCGGGACAGCAGATACGCAGTATTTT
TRBJ1-2	NA	TRBV30	TRBD1	CAWSLGQGISYGYTF	TGTGCCTGGTCTCTGGGACAGGGTATATCCTATGGCTACACCTTC
TRBJ2-7	NA	TRBV30	NA	CAWTRQATYEQYF	TGTGCCTGGACTCGACAGGCTACCTACGAGCAGTACTTC
TRBJ2-1	NA	TRBV7-2	TRBD2	CASSSSGRSPFF	TGTGCCAGCAGCTCTAGCGGGAGGTCCCCGTTCTTC
TRBJ1-4	few	TRBV30	NA	CAWSPYAGPNEKLFF	TGTGCCTGGAGCCCGTACGCAGGGCCAAATGAAAAACTGTTTTTT
TRBJ2-5	NA	TRBV7-2	TRBD2	CASSLVGTSGSGKTQYF	TGTGCCAGCAGCTTAGTCGGGACTAGCGGGAGTGGAAAGACCCAGTACTTC
TRBJ2-3	few	TRBV7-9	NA	CASSQTGTSTDTQYF	TGTGCCAGCAGCCAGACAGGGACTAGCACAGATACGCAGTATTTT
TRBJ2-1	NA	TRBV25-1	NA	CASSEYSAAQSFF	TGTGCCAGCAGTGAATATTCAGCGGCTCAATCGTTCTTC
TRBJ2-6	few	TRBV30	TRBD1	CAWEQGAPGANVLTF	TGTGCCTGGGAGCAGGGGGCGCCTGGGGCCAACGTCCTGACTTTC
TRBJ2-1	NA	TRBV28	TRBD1	CASSLTGVSYNEQFF	TGTGCCAGCAGTTTAACAGGGGTCTCCTACAATGAGCAGTTCTTC
TRBJ2-1	NA	TRBV5-1	TRBD2	CASSLASTSGSENEQFF	TGCGCCAGCAGCTTGGCCTCGACTAGCGGGAGTGAGAATGAGCAGTTCTTC
TRBJ2-4	few	TRBV7-2	NA	CASRIQGSRKNIQYF	TGTGCCAGCAGGATACAGGGTTCGAGGAAAAACATTCAGTACTTC
TRBJ1-1	few	TRBV29-1	NA	CSVRQAGLNTEAFF	TGCAGCGTGCGCCAGGCAGGGTTGAACACTGAAGCTTTCTTT
TRBJ2-1	NA	TRBV19	NA	CASSMRDEQFF	TGTGCCAGTAGTATGAGGGATGAGCAGTTCTTC
TRBJ2-3	NA	TRBV5-6	TRBD2	CASSLLAGGITDTQYF	TGTGCCAGCAGCTTGTTAGCGGGAGGGATCACAGATACGCAGTATTTT
TRBJ2-1	NA	TRBV9	NA	CASSASAGGGNNEQFF	TGTGCCAGCAGCGCCTCCGCCGGTGGGGGGAACAATGAGCAGTTCTTC
TRBJ2-1	NA	TRBV29-1	NA	CSVEGYNEQFF	TGCAGCGTTGAGGGATACAATGAGCAGTTCTTC
TRBJ2-7	NA	TRBV5-4	NA	CASSAGSAYEQYF	TGTGCCAGCAGCGCGGGGTCGGCCTACGAGCAGTACTTC
TRBJ2-5	NA	TRBV7-2	NA	CASSFGHQETQYF	TGTGCCAGCAGCTTTGGACACCAAGAGACCCAGTACTTC
TRBJ2-1	few	TRBV29-1	TRBD2	CSAPRPGAGDYNEQFF	TGCAGCGCCCCCCGCCCAGGAGCGGGAGATTACAATGAGCAGTTCTTC